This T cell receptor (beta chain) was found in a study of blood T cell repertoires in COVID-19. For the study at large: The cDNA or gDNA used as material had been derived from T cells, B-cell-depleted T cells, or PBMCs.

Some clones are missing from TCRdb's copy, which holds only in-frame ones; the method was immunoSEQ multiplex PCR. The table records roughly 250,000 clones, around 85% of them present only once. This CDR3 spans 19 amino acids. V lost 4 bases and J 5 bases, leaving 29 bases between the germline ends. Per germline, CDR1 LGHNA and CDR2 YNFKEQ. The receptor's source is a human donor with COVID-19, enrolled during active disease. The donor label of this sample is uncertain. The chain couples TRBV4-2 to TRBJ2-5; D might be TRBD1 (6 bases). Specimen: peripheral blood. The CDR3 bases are TGTGCCAGCAGCCTCGGGACATCCGTGGCTACGTCGGGCGGGGAGACCCAGTACTTC. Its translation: CASSLGTSVATSGGETQYF.